The 22 T cell receptor beta chains presented below share a single source sample, sequenced in a study of blood T cell repertoires in COVID-19. Measured with immunoSEQ multiplex PCR; TCRdb has only the in-frame clones, and not every one. The sample consists of 150,000 to 200,000 clones, 85% to 90% of them appearing once. Sequences were obtained from peripheral blood. The receptors stem from a woman in her 70s with COVID-19, enrolled during active disease.

This chain joins TRBV9 and TRBJ1-1, with 7 bases lining up with TRBD1. V was clipped by 4 bases and J by 7 bases; unmatched bases: 4. Germline CDR1 is SGDLS and CDR2 is YYNGEE. The CDR3 runs 12 residues. CDR3 sequence reads: CASSRQGVEAFF. The CDR3 nucleotides are TGTGCCAGCAGCAGACAGGGAGTTGAAGCTTTCTTT.

The chain uses TRBV7-9 and TRBJ1-4; 8 nucleotides agree with TRBD1. The CDR3 consists of 14 residues. CDR1 SEHNR and CDR2 FQNEAQ come from the germline V gene (reference sequence). V dropped 7 bases and J dropped 8; count of bases not matched to a gene: 9. CDR3 region: CASTWTGKEEKLFF. The CDR3 DNA reads as TGTGCCAGCACCTGGACAGGGAAAGAAGAAAAACTGTTTTTT.

The chain has TRBV6-2 or TRBV6-3 and TRBJ1-5; possibly TRBD1 for D (5 bases). The germline V gene has CDR1 MNHEY and CDR2 SVGEGT. The CDR3 length is 15 residues. Trimming cost V 2 bases and J 5 bases, with 13 bases left between them. The CDR3 nucleotides read TGTGCCAGCAGTTACGGTAGGGAAGGGGATCAGCCCCAGCATTTT. This encodes CASSYGREGDQPQHF.

The chain has TRBV11-2 and TRBJ1-1; D might be TRBD1 (5 bases). This CDR3 is built from 14 residues. The V end lost 1 base, the J end lost 7 bases, and 13 bases lay between the germline ends. CDR1 and CDR2 (germline): SGHAT, FQNNGV. Here the CDR3 DNA reads TGTGCCAGCAGCTTAGTTGGGAAAGGGGATGAAGCTTTCTTT. Its protein product is CASSLVGKGDEAFF.

The J gene is TRBJ2-2, the V gene TRBV7-3; D is uncertain. There are 12 residues in the CDR3. Trimming removed 5 bases from V and 7 bases from J, with 8 bases in between. The germline gives CDR1 SGHTA, CDR2 FQGTGA. This CDR3 reads CASSPNGGELFF. As DNA, the CDR3 is TGTGCCAGCAGCCCAAACGGCGGGGAGCTGTTTTTT.

The chain employs TRBV29-1 and TRBJ1-1; 7 bases line up with TRBD1. With 6 bases clipped from V and 0 bases from J, the junction kept 4 bases outside the gene matches. The CDR3 loop spans 13 amino acids. Germline values: CDR1 SQVTM, CDR2 ANQGSEA. The CDR3 DNA reads as TGCAGCGTCACAGGGGCCCTGAACACTGAAGCTTTCTTT. As protein: CSVTGALNTEAFF.

The chain couples TRBV2 to TRBJ2-2; D is unresolved. CDR1 SNHLY and CDR2 FYNNEI come from the germline V gene. Deletions cut 8 bases from V and 4 bases from J, with 5 bases between. CDR3 size: 11 residues. The CDR3 DNA follows: TGTGCCAGCCTCGTCACCGGGGAGCTGTTTTTT. Translation: CASLVTGELFF.

The genes are TRBV28 and TRBJ1-4, with D tentatively TRBD1 (5 bases). Trimming pared 6 bases from V and 3 bases from J, leaving 8 bases between. The CDR3 totals 13 residues. Germline V lookup: CDR1 MDHEN, CDR2 SYDVKM. The CDR3 is CASRTAPNEKLFF. The CDR3 nucleotides are TGTGCCAGCAGGACAGCGCCTAATGAAAAACTGTTTTTT. Filled out from reference TRBV28 and TRBJ1-4, the complete variable domain reads DVKVTQSSRYLVKRTGEKVFLECVQDMDHENMFWYRQDPGLGLRLIYFSYDVKMKEKGDIPEGYSVSREKKERFSLILESASTNQTSMYLCASRTAPNEKLFFGSGTQLSVL.

J is TRBJ2-2 and V is TRBV10-3; TRBD1 matches 9 bases. Germline CDR1 ENHRY, CDR2 SYGVKD. The CDR3 consists of 13 residues. Trimming at V came to 7 bases and at J to 7 bases, leaving 4 bases not matched to a gene. CDR3 residues: CAINRQGDGELFF. CDR3 in DNA: TGTGCCATCAATAGACAGGGGGACGGGGAGCTGTTTTTT.

V usage is TRBV3-1 (or the pseudogene TRBV3-2) and J usage is TRBJ1-5; D may be TRBD1 (6 bases). The germline V gene encodes CDR1 LGHDT and CDR2 YNNKEL (reference sequence). There are 15 residues in the CDR3. With 3 bases removed from V and 5 bases from J, the gap between germline ends came to 14 bases. The DNA of the CDR3 is TGTGCCAGCAGCCAGGGTTCGACAGGCGATCAGCCCCAGCATTTT. This encodes CASSQGSTGDQPQHF.

The chain has TRBV19 and TRBJ1-1, with TRBD1 matching over 9 bases. Trimming cost V 3 bases and J 0 bases; bases outside gene matches: 2. CDR1 is LNHDA and CDR2 is SQIVND in the germline V gene (reference sequence). The CDR3 is 15 amino acids. CDR3 amino acids: CASSMGQGLNTEAFF. In DNA form, the CDR3 reads TGTGCCAGTAGTATGGGACAGGGCTTGAACACTGAAGCTTTCTTT. The whole variable domain, filled in from reference TRBV19 and TRBJ1-1, reads DGGITQSPKYLFRKEGQNVTLSCEQNLNHDAMYWYRQDPGQGLRLIYYSQIVNDFQKGDIAEGYSVSREKKESFPLTVTSAQKNPTAFYLCASSMGQGLNTEAFFGQGTRLTVV.

V and J are TRBV24-1 and TRBJ2-3; a weak D match, TRBD1 (5 bases). Trimming left V 4 bases short and J 6 bases short, with 13 bases between. CDR1 KGHDR and CDR2 SFDVKD come from the germline V gene. The length of the CDR3 is 14 residues. CDR3 sequence (DNA): TGTGCCACCAGTGACGTGGGGCCTTGGGATACGCAGTATTTT. Translation gives CATSDVGPWDTQYF.

This rearrangement joins TRBV7-9 to TRBJ2-7; the match to TRBD2 covers 7 bases. The CDR3 covers 12 residues. Germline V gene sequence: CDR1 SEHNR, CDR2 FQNEAQ (reference sequence). The V and J ends lost 2 bases and 6 bases, in that order; junction bases with no gene match: 1. The CDR3 is CASSLSGTEQYF. CDR3 nucleotides: TGTGCCAGCAGCTTAAGCGGGACCGAGCAGTACTTC. Looking up the rest from reference TRBV7-9 and TRBJ2-7 gives the full variable domain: DTGVSQNPRHKITKRGQNVTFRCDPISEHNRLYWYRQTLGQGPEFLTYFQNEAQLEKSRLLSDRFSAERPKGSFSTLEIQRTEQGDSAMYLCASSLSGTEQYFGPGTRLTVT.

The J gene is TRBJ1-4, the V gene TRBV16, with 11 positions matching TRBD1. V shed 2 bases and J 7 bases; nucleotides not matched to a gene: 9. Germline lookup yields CDR1 KGHSY and CDR2 FQNENV. The CDR3 covers 17 residues. CDR3 bases: TGTGCCAGCAGCCAAGCGGGACAGGGGGAAGGTGGTGAAAAACTGTTTTTT. Protein sequence: CASSQAGQGEGGEKLFF. The variable domain in full, with the rest retrieved from reference TRBV16 and TRBJ1-4, is GEEVAQTPKHLVRGEGQKAKLYCAPIKGHSYVFWYQQVLKNEFKFLISFQNENVFDETGMPKERFSAKCLPNSPCSLEIQATKLEDSAVYFCASSQAGQGEGGEKLFFGSGTQLSVL.

CDR3 nucleotides: TGTGCCAGCAGCTCCTCCGGGACAGGGACAATATCGGGTGGCTACACCTTC. Translation: CASSSSGTGTISGGYTF. The chain combines TRBV5-4 with TRBJ1-2, with 9 bases lining up with TRBD1. This CDR3 has 17 amino acids. The germline V gene has CDR1 SGHNT and CDR2 YYREEE (reference sequence). The V and J ends lost 3 bases and 7 bases, in that order; junction bases with no gene match: 16.

The chain couples TRBV5-1 to TRBJ2-7; 14 nucleotides line up with TRBD2. This CDR3 region has 15 residues. V dropped 1 base and J dropped 5; count of bases not matched to a gene: 2. Germline-derived CDR1 and CDR2 are SGHRS and YFSETQ. The CDR3 here is CASSLRLAGGHEQYF. CDR3 sequence (DNA): TGCGCCAGCAGCTTGAGACTAGCGGGGGGGCACGAGCAGTACTTC.

The V gene is TRBV5-1, the J gene TRBJ2-2, with D possibly TRBD1 on 6 matching bases. This CDR3 contains 16 residues. Germline CDR1 is SGHRS and CDR2 is YFSETQ. V was pared by 2 bases and J by 5 bases, with 16 bases between. This CDR3 is CASSLVPDSKTGELFF. In DNA, the CDR3 is TGCGCCAGCAGCTTAGTTCCGGACAGCAAAACCGGGGAGCTGTTTTTT.

The chain has TRBV28 and TRBJ2-7; 7 bases map to TRBD1. This CDR3 is built from 16 residues. Trimming took 7 bases from V and 4 from J; bases not matched to a gene: 16. Germline assignment: CDR1 MDHEN and CDR2 SYDVKM. The CDR3 DNA follows: TGTGCCAGCACCCCGCTCCCGGGACAGCTAAGTTACGAGCAGTACTTC. Protein product: CASTPLPGQLSYEQYF.

The rearrangement joins TRBV4-2 to TRBJ2-1; D perhaps matches TRBD1 (5 bases). The CDR3 covers 13 residues. Germline CDR1 LGHNA, CDR2 YNFKEQ. V lost 0 bases and J 9 bases, leaving 9 bases between the germline ends. CDR3 region: CASSQDRQGEQFF. The CDR3 DNA sequence: TGTGCCAGCAGCCAAGATCGCCAGGGTGAGCAGTTCTTC.

The chain uses TRBV18 and TRBJ2-5; perhaps TRBD1 as D (6 bases). This CDR3 has 14 amino acids. V was pared by 0 bases and J by 6 bases, with 11 bases between. Germline CDR1 is KGHSH and CDR2 is LQKENI. The CDR3: CASSPPTGVQTQYF. CDR3 in DNA: TGTGCCAGCTCACCACCGACAGGAGTCCAGACCCAGTACTTC. Drawing the rest from reference TRBV18 and TRBJ2-5, the complete variable domain is NAGVMQNPRHLVRRRGQEARLRCSPMKGHSHVYWYRQLPEEGLKFMVYLQKENIIDESGMPKERFSAEFPKEGPSILRIQQVVRGDSAAYFCASSPPTGVQTQYFGPGTRLLVL.

The chain is built from TRBV7-9 and TRBJ2-7, with 8 bases matching TRBD1. The germline CDR1 and CDR2 sequences are SEHNR and FQNEAQ (reference sequence). The junction had 3 bases not matched to a gene; V was cut back by 3 bases and J by 5 bases. The CDR3 has 13 residues. The CDR3 protein is CASSFDRGHEQYF. DNA of the CDR3: TGTGCCAGCAGCTTCGACAGGGGCCACGAGCAGTACTTC.

The J gene is TRBJ1-6, the V gene TRBV4-1, with TRBD1 matching over 8 bases. The germline CDR1 and CDR2 sequences are MGHRA and YSYEKL. The CDR3 runs 14 residues. V was clipped by 4 bases and J by 9 bases; unmatched bases: 5. The CDR3 reads CASSPGQAGSPLHF. In DNA form, the CDR3 reads TGCGCCAGCAGCCCGGGACAGGCGGGTTCACCCCTCCACTTT.